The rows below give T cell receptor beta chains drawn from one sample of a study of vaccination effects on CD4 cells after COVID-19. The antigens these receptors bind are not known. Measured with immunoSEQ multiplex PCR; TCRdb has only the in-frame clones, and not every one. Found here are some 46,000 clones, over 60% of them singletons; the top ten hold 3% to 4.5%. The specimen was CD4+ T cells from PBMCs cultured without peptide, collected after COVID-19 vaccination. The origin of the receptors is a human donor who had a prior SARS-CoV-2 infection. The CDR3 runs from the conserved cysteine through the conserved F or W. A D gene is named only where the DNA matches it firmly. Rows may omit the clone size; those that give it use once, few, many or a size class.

TGTGCCAGCTCACCCGACAGGGGGCGATACACTGAAGCTTTCTTT	CASSPDRGRYTEAFF	-	TRBD1	TRBV18	TRBJ1-1
TGTGCCAGCAGCGTAGGGCAGCTCCAAGAGACCCAGTACTTC	CASSVGQLQETQYF	-	-	TRBV9	TRBJ2-5
TGTGCCAGCGACAGGTCTGGGGCAGCCGGGGAGCTGTTTTTT	CASDRSGAAGELFF	-	-	TRBV7-9	TRBJ2-2
TGTGCCAGCAGTTTCACATTCGGGGAGCTGTTTTTT	CASSFTFGELFF	-	-	TRBV27	TRBJ2-2
TGTGCCAGCAGCCCGCCGGGGACTAGCTCGAATGAGCAGTTCTTC	CASSPPGTSSNEQFF	-	TRBD2	TRBV4-2	TRBJ2-1
TGTGCCAGCAGCCTCGGGGGCCTCGAGCAGTACTTC	CASSLGGLEQYF	-	-	TRBV3-1/TRBV3-2	TRBJ2-7
TGTGCCAGCTCACCACCTAGATCAACCACTGAAGCTTTCTTT	CASSPPRSTTEAFF	once	-	TRBV18	TRBJ1-1
TGTGCCAGCAGTTACTCTACAGCAAGCAATCAGCCCCAGCATTTT	CASSYSTASNQPQHF	-	-	TRBV6-5	TRBJ1-5
TGTGCCAGCAGTTACCCGACAGGAGCGTTCTACGAGCAGTACTTC	CASSYPTGAFYEQYF	-	-	TRBV6-2/TRBV6-3	TRBJ2-7
TGTGCCAGCAGTTCAAGCGTCGATGAGCAGTTCTTC	CASSSSVDEQFF	-	-	TRBV11-3	TRBJ2-1
TGTGCCAGCAGCTTAGCGTGGGGGGGACAAGAGACCCAGTACTTC	CASSLAWGGQETQYF	-	TRBD2	TRBV7-8	TRBJ2-5
TGCAGTGCCAGTAGACTAGCGGGCATCAGCTCCTACAATGAGCAGTTCTTC	CSASRLAGISSYNEQFF	-	TRBD2	TRBV20-1	TRBJ2-1
TGTGCCAGCAGCTGGACAGGGAACGACTATGGCTACACCTTC	CASSWTGNDYGYTF	-	TRBD1	TRBV6-5	TRBJ1-2
TGTGCCTGGAGTATCCTAACCTACGAGCAGTACTTC	CAWSILTYEQYF	-	-	TRBV30	TRBJ2-7
TGTGCCAGCAGGGCCGGACAGGGGAACTACGAGCAGTACTTC	CASRAGQGNYEQYF	-	TRBD1	TRBV6-5	TRBJ2-7
TGTGCCAGCAGTCAAACAGGGGTACCGGATACGCAGTATTTT	CASSQTGVPDTQYF	-	TRBD1	TRBV7-9	TRBJ2-3
TGTGCCAGCAGTGATGGGGAGCAAGAGCTTTGGAATTCACCCCTCCACTTT	CASSDGEQELWNSPLHF	-	-	TRBV25-1	TRBJ1-6
TGTGCCAGTAGCTTGGGACAGGGGCTAGGGCCCCAGCATTTT	CASSLGQGLGPQHF	-	TRBD1	TRBV19	TRBJ1-5
TGTGCCAGCAGCTCTCAGGGTGGAGGCACTGAAGCTTTCTTT	CASSSQGGGTEAFF	-	-	TRBV7-9	TRBJ1-1
TGTGCCAGTAGGATGACAGTCAATCAGCCCCAGCATTTT	CASRMTVNQPQHF	-	-	TRBV19	TRBJ1-5
TGTGCCAGCAGTACCTACAGGAGGGGGGACAATGAGCAGTTCTTC	CASSTYRRGDNEQFF	-	-	TRBV25-1	TRBJ2-1
TGTGCCAGCAGTGCACAGGGGGCCAACGACGAGCAGTACTTC	CASSAQGANDEQYF	-	TRBD1	TRBV2	TRBJ2-7
TGTGCCAGCAGCTTCGCGGGAGGTGGCACAGATACGCAGTATTTT	CASSFAGGGTDTQYF	-	TRBD2	TRBV7-6	TRBJ2-3
TGTGCCAGCTCACCTGGGACTAGCGGGAGGGGTTCACAAGAGACCCAGTACTTC	CASSPGTSGRGSQETQYF	once	TRBD2	TRBV18	TRBJ2-5
TGTGCCAGCTCACCGGCCGGGACAGGGAACGCCGGGGAGCTGTTTTTT	CASSPAGTGNAGELFF	-	TRBD1	TRBV18	TRBJ2-2
TGTGCCAGCAGCTTAGTGACAGGGGCCACTGAAGCTTTCTTT	CASSLVTGATEAFF	once	TRBD1	TRBV7-6	TRBJ1-1
TGCGCCAGCAGCTTGCAGTCCCGGGAGACCCAGTACTTC	CASSLQSRETQYF	-	-	TRBV5-1	TRBJ2-5
TGCGCCAGCAGCAGTCTGGCGGGAGCCTACAATGAGCAGTTCTTC	CASSSLAGAYNEQFF	-	TRBD2	TRBV5-1	TRBJ2-1
TGTGCCAGCAGCGTGATCGGGTCTGGGGCCAACGTCCTGACTTTC	CASSVIGSGANVLTF	-	-	TRBV9	TRBJ2-6
TGTGCCAGCAGCTGGGGACTAGCTGGGGATGTGAAGACCCAGTACTTC	CASSWGLAGDVKTQYF	-	TRBD2	TRBV5-4	TRBJ2-5
TGTGCCAGCAGCCATGTCCCGGGTGAGCAGTTCTTC	CASSHVPGEQFF	-	-	TRBV12-3/TRBV12-4	TRBJ2-1
TGTGCCAGCAGTTACGACTGGCTTCAGCCCCAGCATTTT	CASSYDWLQPQHF	few	-	TRBV6-5	TRBJ1-5
TGTGCCAGCTCACCCACGAGTTACGAGCAGTACTTC	CASSPTSYEQYF	-	-	TRBV18	TRBJ2-7
TGCGCCAGCAGCTTGGGTGGGGGTTACTATGGCTACACCTTC	CASSLGGGYYGYTF	-	-	TRBV5-1	TRBJ1-2
TGTGCCAGCAGCTCCAGCTCTAGCGGGGCTATGATCGCCGGGGAGCTGTTTTTT	CASSSSSSGAMIAGELFF	-	TRBD2	TRBV7-2	TRBJ2-2
TGCGCCAGCAGCCAAGATCACAGGGAGGCAGATACGCAGTATTTT	CASSQDHREADTQYF	-	-	TRBV4-3	TRBJ2-3
TGTGCCAGCAGTGAGGACCCTGCTAGCACAGATACGCAGTATTTT	CASSEDPASTDTQYF	-	-	TRBV2	TRBJ2-3
TGTGCCAGCAGTTTCTCAGGGAATGGCTACACCTTC	CASSFSGNGYTF	-	-	TRBV12-3/TRBV12-4	TRBJ1-2
TGTGCCATCAGAGGACTAGCGGCCTCCTACGAGCAGTACTTC	CAIRGLAASYEQYF	few	TRBD2	TRBV10-3	TRBJ2-7
TGTGCCAGCAGTTTACGTCTGGAGACCCAGTACTTC	CASSLRLETQYF	-	-	TRBV12-3/TRBV12-4	TRBJ2-5